The T cell receptor beta chain under discussion was sequenced for a study of T-cell reconstitution after alpha-beta-depleted transplantation in children (TCRdb year 2016). Context from the whole study: T-cell immune reconstitution after TCRalphabeta/CD19-depleted allogeneic hematopoietic cell transplantation in children was quantitatively tracked in the study by means of TCR repertoire profiling.

The full study reports these points: The apparently early alphabetaT-cell count recovery about two months after transplant was reportedly dependent on only several hundred rapidly expanded clones derived from non-depleted graft cells. The frequencies of hyperexpanded clones fell over the following months, and after one year, T-cell counts and TCRbeta diversity were mostly attributed to newly produced T cells. The high TCRbeta diversity at day 60 in some patients was ascribed to recipient T cells and intrathymic progenitors that had survived conditioning.

This clonotype has only a few counts. Its antigen is not yet known. No much larger clone is present one base from it, and per-base qualities are unavailable. Library generation was performed with PCR. For sequencing, an Illumina HiSeq 2500 was employed. TCR libraries were prepared with molecular barcoding, using unique molecular identifiers to normalize TCRbeta repertoire quantification. The public reads were reanalyzed by TCRdb: fastp trimming at Q25, MiXCR alignment, in-frame beta chains only. CDR3 protein duplicates are merged, each entry listing the most common genes and DNA. The sample table shows 900,000 or so distinct CDR3 sequences, and approximately 15% are seen once. The leading ten clones occupy roughly 5% of the sample. Per the publication, the treatment or condition label means: allogeneic hematopoietic cell transplantation with graft depleted of TCRalphabeta T cells and CD19 B cells. Transplant recipients were children who received TCRalphabeta/CD19-depleted allogeneic hematopoietic cell grafts.

V and J are truncated by 10 bases and 6 bases respectively, leaving an intervening sequence of 12 bases. The CDR3 contains 12 residues, cysteine and phenylalanine counted. Just CDR3 DNA is preserved here, 36 bases in frame from base 1. The germline V gene sets CDR1 to SNHLY and CDR2 to FYNNEI. The sequence came from a male patient younger than 18 who had a stem cell transplant for acute lymphoblastic leukemia, so the T cells may come from the graft donor. In this chain, TRBV2 is recombined with TRBJ2-2; the D region may be TRBD1 or TRBD2, each matching 6 bases equally. This specimen consisted of PBMCs, mostly from graft donor cells, obtained 360 days after TCRalphabeta/CD19-depleted stem cell transplant. The CDR3 region reads CATKGGPGELFF. The nucleotides read TGTGCCACTAAGGGGGGACCCGGGGAGCTGTTTTTT.